This T cell receptor beta chain was documented in a study of somatic mutations in cytotoxic T cells in rheumatoid arthritis. Study-level findings and limits: The targets (antigens) of the expanded CD8+ clones were not known.

The table came from immunoSEQ multiplex PCR; TCRdb's copy has only in-frame clones and leaves some out. The repertoire holds roughly 16,000 clones, with about four fifths as singletons. This clone has just one count. Its antigen remains unknown. The germline V gene encodes CDR1 SGHTA and CDR2 FQGTGA. The V gene lost 3 bases and the J gene lost 4 bases, with 18 bases spanning the gap. CDR3 size: 16 residues. The gene calls are TRBV7-3 and TRBJ1-1, with TRBD1 as a possible D gene (6 bases). The TCR sequence derives from a woman aged 50 to 60 with rheumatoid arthritis. Specimen: CD8+ T cells sorted from blood. CDR3 in amino acids: CASSLRGREGITEAFF. CDR3 bases: TGTGCCAGCAGCTTGAGGGGGAGGGAGGGCATCACTGAAGCTTTCTTT.